This T cell receptor beta chain was identified in a study of blood T cell repertoires in COVID-19. As for the study in general: The cDNA or gDNA used as material had been derived from T cells, B-cell-depleted T cells, or PBMCs.

Living in roughly 25 US areas, the participants were between roughly 18 and 89 years of age. Participants were placed into cohorts based on the clinical history they reported. The CDR3 has 16 amino acids. V was trimmed by 0 bases and J by 0 bases, leaving 9 bases between them. Germline loops: CDR1 SGHNT, CDR2 YYREEE (reference sequence). Original processing notes: Quantification of nucleated cells was approximated via reference gene primer amplification. Clones were sequenced by immunoSEQ multiplex PCR, and TCRdb holds only the in-frame ones, with some missing. Clonal size and the V and J genes are those of that table, whereas D and trimming came from the DNA. Among a few hundred thousand clones listed, less than 90% were seen once.

This receptor was taken from a woman aged 25 to 45 who had recovered from COVID-19. The chain is built from TRBV5-4 and TRBJ2-2, with a possible D match to TRBD2 (6 bases). The material sequenced was PBMCs or T cells enriched from blood (not recorded which). CDR3 sequence (DNA): TGTGCCAGCAGCTTGGATAGCGGCGCGAACACCGGGGAGCTGTTTTTT. This gives the protein CASSLDSGANTGELFF.